The source of this T cell receptor (beta chain) is a study of blood T cell repertoires in COVID-19. Sequenced by immunoSEQ multiplex PCR; TCRdb stores in-frame clones only, minus some. The sample includes 250,000 to 350,000 clones, around 85% of them seen just once. This CDR3 has 14 residues. Trimming stripped 1 base from V and 3 bases from J, with 6 bases between. Germline CDR1 SGHDN, CDR2 FVKESK. This clonotype originated in a woman aged 25 to 39 who had recovered from COVID-19. The specimen was peripheral blood. The V gene is TRBV14, the J gene TRBJ2-2; D gene uncertain. The CDR3 reads CASSQGRDTGELFF. CDR3 nucleotide sequence: TGTGCCAGCAGCCAAGGACGGGACACCGGGGAGCTGTTTTTT.